The 19 T cell receptor beta chains in this list originate from one sample, sequenced in a study of shared clonotypes between healthy human individuals. Measured with immunoSEQ multiplex PCR; TCRdb has only the in-frame clones, and not every one. The sample carries roughly 2.1 million clones, approximately 94% recorded once. Terminally differentiated effector memory CD45RA+ cells were left out of the naive CD8 fraction, which was CD45RO-negative and positively selected for CCR7. The specimen sequenced was naive CD8+ T cells from PBMCs. Receptors originate from a man aged 18 to 29 in good health. Some clones in this sample may be carry-over from other donors' samples.

The V and J genes are TRBV7-9 and TRBJ2-5; TRBD1 matches 9 bases. In germline, CDR1 is SEHNR, CDR2 FQNEAQ (reference sequence). V dropped 2 bases and J dropped 2; count of bases not matched to a gene: 6. The CDR3 contains 16 residues. The CDR3 protein is CASSLTDRGGQETQYF. CDR3 nucleotides: TGTGCCAGCAGCTTAACCGACAGGGGGGGGCAAGAGACCCAGTACTTC.

The V and J genes are TRBV11-2 and TRBJ2-3, with TRBD1 identical over 9 bases. CDR1 and CDR2 from the germline V gene are SGHAT and FQNNGV. This CDR3 region has 17 residues. J lost 5 bases, V lost 5 bases, and 14 bases had no gene match. The CDR3 reads CASSGRWGQGEIDTQYF. For the CDR3, the DNA is TGTGCCAGCAGCGGGCGATGGGGACAGGGAGAGATAGATACGCAGTATTTT.

For this clone: The same CDR3 also results from other DNA sequences found in this sample. The chain carries TRBV9 and TRBJ2-7; 7 nucleotides match TRBD1. The CDR3 covers 14 residues. V was pared by 3 bases and J by 2 bases, with 5 bases of the junction left unmatched. CDR1 and CDR2 (germline): SGDLS, YYNGEE. The CDR3 DNA reads as TGTGCCAGCAGCGGCCGGGACAGTCCCTACGAGCAGTACTTC. This gives the protein CASSGRDSPYEQYF.

The gene calls are TRBV6-5 and TRBJ2-1; 9 bases map to TRBD1. The CDR3 sequence is 13 residues long. The germline CDR1 and CDR2 sequences are MNHEY and SVGAGI. The J segment lost 1 base and the V segment lost 8 bases, leaving 0 bases of the junction unmatched. The CDR3 reads CASGTGSYNEQFF. DNA of the CDR3: TGTGCCAGCGGGACAGGGTCCTACAATGAGCAGTTCTTC.

J is TRBJ2-1 and V is TRBV7-9, with D uncertain. The CDR3 has 13 amino acids. V was cut by 8 bases and J by 8 bases, with 16 bases left in between. CDR1 is SEHNR and CDR2 is FQNEAQ in the germline V gene (reference sequence). The CDR3 sequence: CASFTALGDEQFF. Here the CDR3 DNA reads TGTGCCAGCTTCACGGCGCTTGGGGATGAGCAGTTCTTC.

V gene TRBV7-9 combines with J gene TRBJ1-2; 7 bases fit TRBD1. The germline V gene has CDR1 SEHNR and CDR2 FQNEAQ (reference sequence). Trimming at V came to 5 bases and at J to 6 bases, leaving 9 bases not matched to a gene. There are 14 residues in the CDR3. The CDR3 DNA is TGTGCCAGCAGCCCCACCACCAGGGGGAATGGCTACACCTTC. Translating it yields CASSPTTRGNGYTF.

To note about this clone: This sample also contains other DNA sequences that code for the same CDR3. J is TRBJ1-5 and V is TRBV7-3, with D possibly matching TRBD1 (5 bases). Trimming removed 5 bases at V and 2 bases at J, with 7 bases between. Looked up from germline, CDR1 is SGHTA and CDR2 is FQGTGA. This CDR3 is built from 13 residues. In DNA form, the CDR3 reads TGTGCCAGCAGCCCGGGGGGCAATCAGCCCCAGCATTTT. Protein product: CASSPGGNQPQHF.

This clone showed up just once. The rearrangement uses TRBV29-1 and TRBJ2-1; D remains unclear. The CDR3 has 13 residues. V gave up 4 bases and J gave up 3 bases, with 10 bases separating them. Germline CDR1 is SQVTM and CDR2 is ANQGSEA. The DNA of the CDR3 is TGCAGCGTTGTAACCAGACTCTACAATGAGCAGTTCTTC. It specifies CSVVTRLYNEQFF.

V is TRBV29-1 and J is TRBJ2-7; 8 positions agree with TRBD1. The CDR3 sequence is 15 residues long. Germline V gene sequence: CDR1 SQVTM, CDR2 ANQGSEA. V shed 6 bases and J 2 bases; nucleotides not matched to a gene: 12. The CDR3 nucleotides read TGCAGCGTATACGGGACAGGCGGAAGACCCTACGAGCAGTACTTC. It yields the protein CSVYGTGGRPYEQYF.

V gene TRBV30 combines with J gene TRBJ2-1; D might be TRBD2 (5 bases). The ends were cut back, 0 bases at V and 3 bases at J, with 6 bases in the middle. The CDR3 is 13 residues long. Germline values: CDR1 GTSNPN, CDR2 SVGIG (reference sequence). The CDR3, as DNA: TGTGCCTGGAGTGTGACTAACTACAATGAGCAGTTCTTC. It is translated as CAWSVTNYNEQFF.

The chain has TRBV6-5 and TRBJ1-5, with a possible D match to TRBD1 (5 bases). CDR3 length equals 15 residues. V was pared by 0 bases and J by 5 bases, with 11 bases between. Germline CDR1 is MNHEY and CDR2 is SVGAGI. CDR3 region: CASSYSPREHQPQHF. The CDR3 bases are TGTGCCAGCAGTTACTCCCCCAGGGAGCATCAGCCCCAGCATTTT.

The chain links TRBV25-1 to TRBJ1-1; D unclear. CDR1 is MGHDK, CDR2 SYGVNS, per germline. V dropped 7 bases and J dropped 7 bases, with 22 bases sitting between them. The CDR3 has 15 residues. DNA for the CDR3: TGTGCCAGCATCGAGGTTAGGGCCAGCGGGATTGAAGCTTTCTTT. Protein sequence: CASIEVRASGIEAFF.

The chain joins TRBV7-2 to TRBJ2-5, with D perhaps assigned TRBD1 or TRBD2 (5 bases each). The germline V gene encodes CDR1 SGHTA and CDR2 FQGNSA. This CDR3 has 16 amino acids. The ends were cut back, 5 bases at V and 0 bases at J, with 16 bases in the middle. This CDR3 reads CASSPTSLGDQETQYF. The CDR3 nucleotides are TGTGCCAGCAGCCCTACCAGCTTGGGGGACCAAGAGACCCAGTACTTC. Supplemented by reference TRBV7-2 and TRBJ2-5, the full variable domain reads GAGVSQSPSNKVTEKGKDVELRCDPISGHTALYWYRQSLGQGLEFLIYFQGNSAPDKSGLPSDRFSAERTGGSVSTLTIQRTQQEDSAVYLCASSPTSLGDQETQYFGPGTRLLVL.

The chain employs TRBV11-2 and TRBJ1-1, with 9 bases that match TRBD1. The CDR3 loop spans 14 amino acids. Germline V CDR1 and CDR2: SGHAT, FQNNGV. The junction had 6 bases not matched to a gene; V was cut back by 2 bases and J by 8 bases. CDR3 loop: CASSLTGGEVEAFF. CDR3 DNA sequence: TGTGCCAGCAGCTTAACAGGGGGCGAGGTGGAAGCTTTCTTT.

The V call is TRBV14, the J call TRBJ1-2; a possible D gene is TRBD1 (6 bases). The CDR3 sequence is 13 residues long. Germline CDR1 SGHDN, CDR2 FVKESK. V lost 4 bases and J lost 8, with 14 bases in between. This chain's CDR3 is CASSLPRGDGYTF. The CDR3 DNA follows: TGTGCCAGCAGCCTGCCCAGGGGCGACGGCTACACCTTC.

The V gene is TRBV28, the J gene TRBJ2-5; either TRBD1 or TRBD2 may supply D (5 bases each). Trimming pared 4 bases from V and 5 bases from J, leaving 17 bases between. The CDR3 is 15 amino acids. Per germline, CDR1 MDHEN and CDR2 SYDVKM. In DNA, the CDR3 is TGTGCCAGCAGTTGGGGGATGATACCCTGGGAGACCCAGTACTTC. Residues: CASSWGMIPWETQYF.

A single count supports this clone. The CDR3 DNA is TGTGCCAGCAGCGTAGGGGACACCCAGCCCCAGCATTTT. Amino acid sequence: CASSVGDTQPQHF. The chain joins TRBV9 to TRBJ1-5; TRBD1 is a possible D gene (6 bases). V lost 0 bases, J lost 7 bases, and 8 bases lay in between. Germline V gives CDR1 SGDLS, CDR2 YYNGEE. The CDR3 is 13 residues long.

The gene calls are TRBV5-1 and TRBJ2-7; no reliable D call. The CDR3 sequence is 13 residues long. Germline V gene lookup returns CDR1 SGHRS and CDR2 YFSETQ. V dropped 1 base and J dropped 6 bases, with 11 bases sitting between them. CDR3 nucleotide sequence: TGCGCCAGCAGCTTGTTGGTGGGGTCCGAGCAGTACTTC. The encoded protein is CASSLLVGSEQYF.

The chain combines TRBV7-8 with TRBJ2-3; 7 bases match TRBD2. CDR3 size: 15 residues. V shed 4 bases, J shed 2 bases, and the junction held 6 bases outside the gene matches. The germline CDR1 and CDR2 sequences are SGHVS and FQNEAQ. CDR3 coding DNA: TGTGCCAGCAGCTACCGACTAGCTGACACAGATACGCAGTATTTT. Protein product: CASSYRLADTDTQYF.